This TCR beta chain was found in a study of graft-versus-host responses after intestinal transplantation. Remarks on this clone: As yet, its antigen is unknown.

TCRdb's copy holds only in-frame clones and misses some; the assay was immunoSEQ multiplex PCR. The table includes over 75,000 clones, roughly 92% detected once. Sequencing used unstimulated CD8+ T cells sorted from spleen or lymph node cells, obtained before transplant. This TCR came from a human donor who was the organ donor for an intestinal transplant.

CDR3 coding DNA: TGCGCCAGCAGCTTGACCGGGACAGCTTCCTACGAGCAGTACTTC. This gives the protein CASSLTGTASYEQYF. The J gene is TRBJ2-7, the V gene TRBV5-1, with 7 bases lining up with TRBD1. The V gene end was trimmed by 1 base and the J gene end by 1 base; junction bases not matched to a gene: 5. This CDR3 has 15 residues. Germline loops: CDR1 SGHRS, CDR2 YFSETQ.